This TCR beta chain was obtained from a study of T-cell reconstitution after alpha-beta-depleted transplantation in children. This sample's TCRbeta library carried unique molecular identifier barcodes. TCRdb recomputed calls from the PCR reads with MiXCR, one row per CDR3 protein. Among approximately 130,000 distinct CDR3 sequences, about a tenth were seen once, and the ten largest hold 24%. V lost 4 bases to trimming and J lost 0 bases, with 10 bases between them. This CDR3 comprises 13 residues. Germline CDR1 DFQATT, CDR2 SNEGSKA (reference sequence). This clonotype was counted between two and nine times. The antigen remains undetermined. Points from the study as a whole: After transplant, at about two months, alpha-beta T cells were reportedly derived from several hundred expanded graft clones. Diversity and T-cell counts at one year after transplant derived mostly from new T cells. Recipient T cells and thymic progenitors that survived gave rise to the high TCRbeta diversity observed at day 60 in some patients.

The sequence came from a girl under two years old who had a stem cell transplant for combined immunodeficiency, so the T cells may come from the graft donor. The J gene is TRBJ2-7, the V gene TRBV20-1; weak D call: TRBD1 (6 bases). Sequenced here: PBMCs, mostly from graft donor cells, sampled 180 days after TCRalphabeta/CD19-depleted stem cell transplant. As DNA, the CDR3 is TGCAGTGCTAACCAGGACAGCTCCTACGAGCAGTACTTC. Translating gives CSANQDSSYEQYF.